This entry describes one T cell receptor (beta chain). In this sample, this clonotype turned up many times. Its antigen specificity is not known. It has no much larger one-base neighbor in the sample; base qualities were not kept. V lost 7 bases and J lost 2 bases, and the count of bases not matched to a germline gene is 2. The CDR3 sequence holds 13 residues, the cysteine and phenylalanine included. Of all the DNA, just the CDR3 is kept, 39 bases in frame from base 1. CDR1 and CDR2 are read off the germline V gene as SQVTM and ANQGSEA. Donors were a few dozen systemically healthy Caucasian individuals from Russia aged roughly 6 to 100 years. Each donor gave ten milliliters of peripheral blood, collected into EDTA-treated Vacutainer tubes. Ficoll-Paque density-gradient centrifugation was used to isolate PBMCs, with at least 6.5 million per sample. Trizol reagent was used to extract total RNA from the PBMCs, yielding at least 5.5 micrograms per sample. For every donor, an aliquot of PBMCs went through flow cytometry to measure the percentages of naive CD45RAhigh/CD27high T cells.

The library was generated by 5' RACE. The sequencing machine was an Illumina HiSeq 2500. A second about 7 to 12 cycle PCR used a sample-barcoded 5' primer and a J-beta primer mix. Each TCR beta cDNA molecule received a unique molecular identifier from a template-switch 5' adaptor carrying 12 random nucleotides. Each sample yielded at least 3 million CDR3-containing paired-end reads. The Mint cDNA synthesis kit, primed by a TRBC-specific oligonucleotide, was used to synthesize first-strand cDNA from all RNA. After uracil-DNA glycosylase treatment, a first 18-cycle PCR used universal primers M1SS and BC2_uni_R on all cDNA. The authors' pipeline ran thus. Normalization of each sample was performed by random selection of 1 million high-quality reads, each carrying a distinct molecular identifier. Reads with shared molecular identifiers were discarded instead of being binned into consensus sequences. CDR3 identification, clonotype clustering and error correction used MiTCR with a Q25 quality threshold and the strictest error-elimination algorithm. A nonparametric unseen species model with Euler transformation was used to estimate a lower bound on total TCR beta diversity. The public reads were reanalyzed by TCRdb: fastp trimming at Q25, MiXCR alignment, in-frame beta chains only. Each entry merges the rows of one CDR3 protein and shows their most common DNA and genes. Clone size and V and J calls follow TCRdb, not the original study. This sample has 920,000 or so distinct CDR3 sequences in its table, and 40% to 55% of those were observed once. About 20% of the sample belongs to the ten largest clones.

The entry originates in a study of blood T cells in healthy people across ages (dated by TCRdb to between 2014 and 2017). Study-wide context: In model experiments, template switching captured roughly one uniquely barcoded TCR beta cDNA molecule for every two T cells. To track age-related changes in TCR beta repertoire diversity, the study relied on deep sequencing normalized with unique cDNA molecular identifiers. Four age groups were formed from the donors: young (average 16 years), middle-aged (more than 35), aged (roughly 59) and long-lived (about 80). Donors of different ages were randomly distributed across sequencing lanes to avoid experimental bias. For two donors (one aged 18 to 30 and one aged 80 or older), the study analyzed two additional independent replicas of 1 million unique cDNA reads from the same blood draw.

Results the study describes overall, beyond this receptor: Compared with the aged group, the long-lived group had more naive CD4+ T cells, fewer expanded clones and increased TCR diversity, a pattern suggesting age selection. Observed TCR beta diversity correlated strongly with the percentage of naive T cells measured by flow cytometry. Since profiling was done on bulk unsorted PBMCs, naive and antigen-experienced compartments could not be conclusively compared. Observed TCR beta diversity per million T cells fell roughly linearly with age, and a significant reduction was already apparent by age roughly 40. Total diversity estimates from one million sequenced T cells were considered lower bounds and underestimates. The CMV infection status of donors was not known, potentially confounding age-related changes in expanded clonotypes.

The sample comprised blood. The TCR was taken from a woman in her fifties or sixties in good health. The chain is made from TRBV29-1 and TRBJ2-3; TRBD1 aligns with 11 central bases. The DNA sequence follows: TGCAGCGGCGGACAGGGGGCCACAGATACGCAGTATTTT. Its product reads: CSGGQGATDTQYF.